Listed here are 7 T cell receptor beta chains from one sample, sequenced in a study of human T cells and chemical hapten exposure. As for time point: patch test 3, about 24 weeks after DPC sensitization. Documented treatment: therapeutic diphenylcyclopropenone sensitization with weekly scalp DPC. TCRdb processed the RACE reads anew with MiXCR; each CDR3 protein has one entry. The data contain 95,000 to 150,000 distinct CDR3 sequences, about 11% of them singletons. Sequenced here: whole blood, sampled in connection with sensitization to the hapten diphenylcyclopropenone (DPC). The receptors derive from a woman aged 45-65 years with alopecia areata. Some clones in this sample may be carry-over from other donors' samples.

In this sample, this clonotype turned up a few times. The V call is TRBV20-1, the J call TRBJ2-3, with TRBD2 matching 11 bases. J was trimmed by 0 bases and V by 6 bases; bases with no gene match: 2. The CDR3 runs 14 residues. The germline V gene has CDR1 DFQATT and CDR2 SNEGSKA (reference sequence). CDR3 amino acids: CSAWTSGSTDTQYF. CDR3 coding DNA: TGCAGTGCCTGGACTAGCGGGAGCACAGATACGCAGTATTTT.

In its sample, this clonotype was seen a few times. This sequence joins TRBV29-1 and TRBJ2-5, with D possibly matching TRBD2 (6 bases). The CDR3 sequence is 12 residues long. V shed 7 bases and J shed 0 bases, with 9 bases lying between them. Germline V gives CDR1 SQVTM, CDR2 ANQGSEA. CDR3 protein: CSARDYQETQYF. The CDR3, as DNA: TGCAGCGCCCGGGACTACCAAGAGACCCAGTACTTC.

The chain uses TRBV5-1 and TRBJ2-7; possible D gene TRBD2, 5 bases. The germline gives CDR1 SGHRS, CDR2 YFSETQ. Deletions cut 4 bases from V and 1 base from J, with 24 bases between. There are 18 residues in the CDR3. The CDR3 spells CASSAGSFRSAISYEQYF. CDR3 bases: TGCGCCAGCAGCGCGGGTAGCTTTCGGTCTGCCATTTCCTACGAGCAGTACTTC.

This clonotype showed up many times. The chain links TRBV7-9 to TRBJ2-6; no clear D. The CDR3 is 15 residues long. The germline CDR1 and CDR2 sequences are SEHNR and FQNEAQ (reference sequence). With 0 bases removed from V and 0 bases from J, the gap between germline ends came to 3 bases. CDR3 DNA: TGTGCCAGCAGCTTAGCCCGCTCTGGGGCCAACGTCCTGACTTTC. This gives the protein CASSLARSGANVLTF. Full variable domain (remainder filled in from reference TRBV7-9 and TRBJ2-6): DTGVSQNPRHKITKRGQNVTFRCDPISEHNRLYWYRQTLGQGPEFLTYFQNEAQLEKSRLLSDRFSAERPKGSFSTLEIQRTEQGDSAMYLCASSLARSGANVLTFGAGSRLTVL.

Regarding this clonotype: This may be a read error: a much more frequent sequence differs by one nucleotide. This chain connects TRBV18 to TRBJ2-7, with 8 bases that match TRBD2. The CDR3 extends over 14 amino acids. The germline V gene has CDR1 KGHSH and CDR2 LQKENI. As DNA, the CDR3 is TGTGCCAGCTCCCGGGGGGGGGAAAACTACAAGCAGTACTTC. Translating gives CASSRGGENYKQYF.

The sample holds a few counts of this clonotype. The chain combines TRBV7-9 with TRBJ2-3; no definite D call. The CDR3 has 14 amino acids. Germline V CDR1 and CDR2: SEHNR, FQNEAQ (reference sequence). V was pared by 1 base and J by 2 bases, with 7 bases between. The CDR3 reads CASSLVSDTDTQYF. In DNA form, the CDR3 reads TGTGCCAGCAGCTTAGTGTCCGACACAGATACGCAGTATTTT. The complete variable domain, with remaining parts taken from reference TRBV7-9 and TRBJ2-3, reads DTGVSQNPRHKITKRGQNVTFRCDPISEHNRLYWYRQTLGQGPEFLTYFQNEAQLEKSRLLSDRFSAERPKGSFSTLEIQRTEQGDSAMYLCASSLVSDTDTQYFGPGTRLTVL.

The V call is TRBV27, the J call TRBJ1-5; 7 nucleotides align to TRBD1. The V gene's germline CDR1 is MNHEY and CDR2 SMNVEV (reference sequence). V was pared by 6 bases and J by 4 bases, with 3 bases of the junction left unmatched. This CDR3 contains 13 residues. The chain's CDR3 is CASRSDRNQPQHF. The CDR3 DNA follows: TGTGCCAGCAGGTCGGACAGGAATCAGCCCCAGCATTTT.